The next 2 T cell receptor beta chains were all read from a single sample in a study of vaccination effects on CD4 cells after COVID-19. Their recognized antigens are unknown. Antigen-specific CD4+ T cells were first expanded with viral peptide pools by the ViraFEST assay and only then sequenced. Investigators separated out CD4+ T cells once around 9 days of culture had passed. Participants got two doses of BNT162b2 or mRNA-1273 vaccine. Sequencing used immunoSEQ multiplex PCR; TCRdb keeps in-frame clones, though not all of them. Among about 81,000 clones listed, under 85% were seen once. The input for sequencing was CD4+ T cells from PBMCs cultured with HCoV-OC43 spike peptides, taken after COVID-19 vaccination. Indicated subset: HCoV-OC43 spike overlapping peptide pool stimulation. These TCRs come from a human donor who received a COVID-19 vaccine.

The rearrangement joins TRBV6-2 or TRBV6-3 to TRBJ1-2; D is unclear. Germline CDR1 MNHEY, CDR2 SVGEGT. Trimming pared 0 bases from V and 4 bases from J, leaving 9 bases between. CDR3 size: 14 residues. The CDR3 loop is CASSYSVGSYGYTF. As DNA, the CDR3 is TGTGCCAGCAGTTACTCGGTTGGGTCCTATGGCTACACCTTC.

The CDR3 nucleotides are TGTGCCAGTAGGCCGACCGGGACAGGGGCAGGGAAACTGTTTTTT. This codes for CASRPTGTGAGKLFF. This chain uses TRBV19 with TRBJ1-4, with 10 bases fitting TRBD1. Germline lookup yields CDR1 LNHDA and CDR2 SQIVND (reference sequence). There are 15 residues in the CDR3. After removal of 6 bases from V and 11 bases from J, the junction contained 12 bases not matched to a gene.